Detailed here is one TCR beta chain. CDR3 size: 13 residues. V lost 3 bases and J lost 2, with 8 bases in between. The record originates from a study of early T cells in non-severe SARS-CoV-2 infection. MiXCR, applied by TCRdb to the 5' RACE reads, yields one record per CDR3 protein. The sample contains roughly 45,000 distinct CDR3 sequences, about 4.1% of which appear only once. The V gene is TRBV12-3 or TRBV12-4, the J gene TRBJ2-7, with D unresolved. Sequencing input: whole blood. The source of this sequence is an adult who was a healthcare worker with PCR-confirmed SARS-CoV-2 infection or an uninfected control (not recorded which). The CDR3 protein is CASSFPETYEQYF. The CDR3 DNA sequence: TGTGCCAGCAGTTTCCCCGAGACCTACGAGCAGTACTTC.